This is a list of T cell receptor beta chains from one sample in a study of OX40 agonist ivuxolimab in advanced cancers. The repertoire was sequenced with immunoSEQ multiplex PCR; TCRdb's copy has only in-frame clones and lacks some. The data contain 50,000 or so clones, roughly 85% of them singletons. This material consisted of CD4+ or CD8+ T cells sorted from blood, taken in a trial of the OX40 agonist ivuxolimab. These receptors all come from an adult with an advanced solid tumor such as melanoma, head and neck, liver or kidney cancer. The CDR3 runs from the conserved cysteine through the conserved F or W. Fields, in order: J gene, D gene, V gene, clone size, CDR3 DNA, CDR3 protein. A D gene is named only where the DNA matches it firmly. Expanded clones get a size class; other rows say once, few or many, or leave the size out.

J: TRBJ1-1; D: NA; V: TRBV7-3; size: NA; DNA: TGTGCCAGCAGCTCGTCCGGGACATCGAACACTGAAGCTTTCTTT; CDR3: CASSSSGTSNTEAFF
J: TRBJ1-5; D: TRBD1; V: TRBV25-1; size: NA; DNA: TGTGCCAGCAGTGAACCAGGGGGTGGGAATCAGCCCCAGCATTTT; CDR3: CASSEPGGGNQPQHF
J: TRBJ1-3; D: NA; V: TRBV11-2; size: NA; DNA: TGTGCCAGCAGCTTCCCCGGGAACTTTGGAAACACCATATATTTT; CDR3: CASSFPGNFGNTIYF
J: TRBJ2-2; D: NA; V: TRBV7-6; size: NA; DNA: TGTGCCAGCACACAACAGAACACCGGGGAGCTGTTTTTT; CDR3: CASTQQNTGELFF
J: TRBJ2-2; D: TRBD1; V: TRBV9; size: NA; DNA: TGTGCCAGCAGCGTAGCGGGGACGGGACAGGGGGCCGGGGAGCTGTTTTTT; CDR3: CASSVAGTGQGAGELFF
J: TRBJ2-1; D: TRBD2; V: TRBV9; size: NA; DNA: TGTGCCAGCAGCGCGGGGGGACTACATGAGCAGTTCTTC; CDR3: CASSAGGLHEQFF
J: TRBJ1-6; D: NA; V: TRBV27; size: NA; DNA: TGTGCCAGCAGTTTTGGTTCGAATTCACCCCTCCACTTT; CDR3: CASSFGSNSPLHF
J: TRBJ1-2; D: NA; V: TRBV11-2; size: NA; DNA: TGTGCCAGCAGCCTCGGGACTTACTATGGCTACACCTTC; CDR3: CASSLGTYYGYTF
J: TRBJ2-7; D: NA; V: TRBV19; size: NA; DNA: TGTGCCAGTAGTATGACAGTAAACATTCTCGAGCAGTACTTC; CDR3: CASSMTVNILEQYF
J: TRBJ2-5; D: NA; V: TRBV7-9; size: few; DNA: TGTGCCAGCAGCTTAGCCCGGGAGACCCAGTACTTC; CDR3: CASSLARETQYF
J: TRBJ1-2; D: NA; V: TRBV7-9; size: NA; DNA: TGTGCCAGCAGTCCACGAAGTGGGGGCTACACCTTC; CDR3: CASSPRSGGYTF
J: TRBJ2-1; D: NA; V: TRBV7-6; size: NA; DNA: TGTGCCAGCAGCCAGGACACAGGGATGGGCTACAATGAGCAGTTCTTC; CDR3: CASSQDTGMGYNEQFF
J: TRBJ1-1; D: NA; V: TRBV19; size: NA; DNA: TGTGCCAGTAGTAGCCCTGAGGTAGGGGGGTATGTGGACACTGAAGCTTTCTTT; CDR3: CASSSPEVGGYVDTEAFF
J: TRBJ1-6; D: NA; V: TRBV27; size: NA; DNA: TGTGCCAGCAGTTTATTTTCCGATCCAGGGAATTCACCCCTCCACTTT; CDR3: CASSLFSDPGNSPLHF
J: TRBJ1-2; D: NA; V: TRBV9; size: NA; DNA: TGTGCCAGCAACGGGCAGAGCTATGGCTACACCTTC; CDR3: CASNGQSYGYTF
J: TRBJ1-4; D: TRBD1; V: TRBV4-2; size: NA; DNA: TGTGCCAGCAGCGGACAGGGTGATTTAGAAAAACTGTTTTTT; CDR3: CASSGQGDLEKLFF
J: TRBJ1-1; D: NA; V: TRBV28; size: NA; DNA: TGTGCCAGCAGTCCGACGGGATCGAACACTGAAGCTTTCTTT; CDR3: CASSPTGSNTEAFF
J: TRBJ2-3; D: TRBD2; V: TRBV7-9; size: NA; DNA: TGTGCCAGCAGCCCACCTAGCGGGGAAGTCACAGATACGCAGTATTTT; CDR3: CASSPPSGEVTDTQYF
J: TRBJ2-5; D: NA; V: TRBV29-1; size: NA; DNA: TGCAGCGTCGGCAGGGGGGATGAGACCCAGTACTTC; CDR3: CSVGRGDETQYF
J: TRBJ2-1; D: NA; V: TRBV7-2; size: NA; DNA: TGTGCCAGCAGCGAGGGATGGGAGCAGTTCTTC; CDR3: CASSEGWEQFF
J: TRBJ1-6; D: NA; V: TRBV4-2; size: NA; DNA: TGTGCCAGCAGCCAAGTCTTCCGGGACACCAATAATTCACCCCTCCACTTT; CDR3: CASSQVFRDTNNSPLHF
J: TRBJ2-3; D: NA; V: TRBV10-3; size: NA; DNA: TGTGCCATCAGTGAGTCGATGCGGCGCGGGGATTACACAGATACGCAGTATTTT; CDR3: CAISESMRRGDYTDTQYF
J: TRBJ2-1; D: NA; V: TRBV7-6; size: once; DNA: TGTGCCAGCAGCGCGGGCATGGGCGCCGGGGGCAATGAGCAGTTCTTC; CDR3: CASSAGMGAGGNEQFF
J: TRBJ1-4; D: NA; V: TRBV9; size: NA; DNA: TGTGCCAGCAGCGCAGGTTCCACTAATGAAAAACTGTTTTTT; CDR3: CASSAGSTNEKLFF
J: TRBJ2-7; D: NA; V: TRBV10-3; size: NA; DNA: TGTGCCATCAGTGAAACCTACGAGCAGTACTTC; CDR3: CAISETYEQYF
J: TRBJ2-3; D: NA; V: TRBV9; size: NA; DNA: TGTGCCAGCAGCGTAGAGGGTGCGCGTAGCACAGATACGCAGTATTTT; CDR3: CASSVEGARSTDTQYF
J: TRBJ1-1; D: TRBD1; V: TRBV6-5; size: once; DNA: TGTGCCAGCAGTCTACCCCGACAGGGTATCACTGAAGCTTTCTTT; CDR3: CASSLPRQGITEAFF
J: TRBJ2-2; D: NA; V: TRBV27; size: once; DNA: TGTGCCAGCAGTTTGGGGGCCAGCACCGGGGAGCTGTTTTTT; CDR3: CASSLGASTGELFF
J: TRBJ1-6; D: NA; V: TRBV7-2; size: NA; DNA: TGTGCCAGCAGCTACGACTACTATAATTCACCCCTCCACTTT; CDR3: CASSYDYYNSPLHF